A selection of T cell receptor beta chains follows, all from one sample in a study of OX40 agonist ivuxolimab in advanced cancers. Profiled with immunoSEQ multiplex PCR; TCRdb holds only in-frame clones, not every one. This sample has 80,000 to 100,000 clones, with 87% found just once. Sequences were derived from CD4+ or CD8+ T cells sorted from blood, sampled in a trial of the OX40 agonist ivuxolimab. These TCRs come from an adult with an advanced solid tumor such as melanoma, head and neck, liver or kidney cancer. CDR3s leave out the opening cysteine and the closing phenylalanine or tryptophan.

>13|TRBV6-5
ASRGTSLGSTEAF
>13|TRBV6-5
ASLPSGGAVETQY
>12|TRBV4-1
ASSPREGDSPLH
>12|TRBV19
ASSMSQSTGELF
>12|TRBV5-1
ASSLGGQDEKLF
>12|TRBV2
ASGGGRNTGELF
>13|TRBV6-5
ASSQVRGLGSPLH
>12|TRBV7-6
ASSPIGWNQPQH
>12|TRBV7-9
ASRIRGPNTEAF
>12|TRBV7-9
ASSFDGSSGRYT
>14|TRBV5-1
ASSLTGTGAVGELF
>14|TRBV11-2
ASSSQVVRGGNEQF
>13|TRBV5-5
ASSHGLVGTDTQY
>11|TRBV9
ASAANSGNTIY
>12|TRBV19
ASSKGDRGPEAF
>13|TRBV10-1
ASSAGQGIRETQY
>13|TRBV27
ASRPAWVAKNIQY
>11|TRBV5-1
ASSFGKDTEAF
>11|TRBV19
ASTQGIYNEQF
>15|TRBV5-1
ASSLGGGGARTDTQY
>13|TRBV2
ASRTDRNSNQPQH
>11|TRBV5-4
ASTRDGFYGYT
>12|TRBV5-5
ASSSWSGTGELF
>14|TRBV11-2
ASSTGTSGNQETQY
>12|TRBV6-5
ASSPTEMNTEAF
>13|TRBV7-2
ASSNIYQGRGEAF
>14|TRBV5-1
ASSLGPVGGNQPQH
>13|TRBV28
ASRPPINGGETQY